One sample yielded the 21 T cell receptor beta chains listed below, sequenced in a study of shared clonotypes between healthy human individuals. Assay used: immunoSEQ multiplex PCR; TCRdb lists only in-frame clones, some missing. Of some 120,000 clones listed, about 71% are singletons. Sequencing input: memory CD8+ T cells sorted from blood. Subset meaning: CD45RO+ cells pooled with CCR7-negative TemRA cells. Receptors originate from a woman aged 25 to 39 in good health.

The chain employs TRBV5-5 and TRBJ2-7; TRBD1 matches at 7 bases. The CDR3 covers 15 residues. Looked up from germline, CDR1 is SGHKS and CDR2 is YYEKEE (reference sequence). J gave up 2 bases and V 4 bases, and 9 bases lay outside the gene matches. The CDR3 spells CASSPVTGDPYEQYF. CDR3 nucleotide sequence: TGTGCCAGCAGCCCGGTTACAGGGGATCCCTACGAGCAGTACTTC.

The gene calls are TRBV5-1 and TRBJ2-1; 10 nucleotides match TRBD2. Unmatched junction bases numbered 8, after V lost 6 bases and J lost 2 bases. This CDR3 has 16 amino acids. Germline CDR1 and CDR2: SGHRS and YFSETQ. This CDR3 is CASNLAGVTAYNEQFF. CDR3 DNA: TGCGCCAGCAACCTAGCGGGAGTCACGGCCTACAATGAGCAGTTCTTC.

This clone was counted only a few times. The genes are TRBV5-1 and TRBJ1-1; perhaps TRBD1 as D (5 bases). The germline CDR1 and CDR2 sequences are SGHRS and YFSETQ. The V end lost 1 base, the J end lost 8 bases, and 15 bases lay between the germline ends. CDR3 length equals 14 residues. The CDR3 spells CASSLWGPTGEAFF. Here the CDR3 DNA reads TGCGCCAGCAGCTTGTGGGGACCAACAGGAGAAGCTTTCTTT.

This clone was recorded a few times. Possible read error: a much larger clone is one base away. The CDR3 reads CASSYSYEQYF. CDR3 coding DNA: TGTGCCAGCAGTTACTCCTACGAGCAGTACTTC. This chain connects TRBV28 to TRBJ2-7; D is ambiguous. The CDR3 is made up of 11 amino acids. The germline V and J ends were trimmed by 4 bases and 0 bases, with 1 base remaining between them. Germline V gives CDR1 MDHEN, CDR2 SYDVKM.

The rearrangement links TRBV25-1 to TRBJ2-7; D is ambiguous. V dropped 4 bases and J dropped 3 bases, with 10 bases sitting between them. Looked up from germline, CDR1 is MGHDK and CDR2 is SYGVNS. The CDR3 extends over 13 amino acids. In DNA form, the CDR3 reads TGTGCCAGCAGTGCCGGAGTACTCTACGAGCAGTACTTC. It is translated as CASSAGVLYEQYF.

V gene TRBV6-5 combines with J gene TRBJ1-2, with D hard to call. Germline CDR1 and CDR2: MNHEY and SVGAGI. The CDR3 covers 13 residues. V was cut by 2 bases and J by 1 base, with 5 bases left in between. The CDR3, as DNA: TGTGCCAGCAGTTACCAGGATAACTATGGCTACACCTTC. This sequence encodes CASSYQDNYGYTF.

V usage is TRBV6-1 and J usage is TRBJ1-5; no firm D call. The CDR3 totals 15 residues. Germline CDR1 reads MNHNS; CDR2 reads SASEGT. V shed 6 bases and J shed 0 bases, with 12 bases lying between them. CDR3 region: CASRGWAYSNQPQHF. CDR3 DNA sequence: TGTGCCAGCAGGGGGTGGGCTTATAGCAATCAGCCCCAGCATTTT.

The chain is built from TRBV7-9 and TRBJ1-4; D is possibly TRBD1 (5 bases). V was pared by 0 bases and J by 4 bases, with 12 bases between. Germline assignment: CDR1 SEHNR and CDR2 FQNEAQ (reference sequence). CDR3 length equals 16 residues. In nucleotides, the CDR3 is TGTGCCAGCAGCTTAGCGAGCGCAGGGATTAATGAAAAACTGTTTTTT. This translates into CASSLASAGINEKLFF.

This sequence joins TRBV19 and TRBJ2-1; TRBD2 might be the D (5 bases). With 3 bases removed from V and 0 bases from J, the gap between germline ends came to 9 bases. Germline V gene data show CDR1 as LNHDA and CDR2 as SQIVND (reference sequence). The length of the CDR3 is 15 residues. CDR3 residues: CASSMALDSYNEQFF. The DNA of the CDR3 is TGTGCCAGTAGTATGGCACTAGACTCCTACAATGAGCAGTTCTTC.

V usage is TRBV6-5 and J usage is TRBJ2-7, with 8 bases fitting TRBD1. CDR1 is MNHEY, CDR2 SVGAGI, per germline. V was clipped by 8 bases and J by 6 bases; unmatched bases: 9. The CDR3 has 13 residues. CDR3 loop: CASERTGTGEQYF. In DNA form, the CDR3 reads TGTGCCAGCGAGCGGACAGGGACGGGCGAGCAGTACTTC.

About this clone: A much more abundant neighbour one base away suggests this may be a read error. The chain carries TRBV4-1 and TRBJ2-5; TRBD2 matches at 9 bases. V dropped 1 base and J dropped 5; count of bases not matched to a gene: 8. This CDR3 is built from 16 residues. In germline, CDR1 is MGHRA, CDR2 YSYEKL. For the CDR3, the DNA is TGCGCCAGCAGCCAAGGGATAGCGGGAGTTCAGGAGACCCAGTACTTC. Amino acid sequence: CASSQGIAGVQETQYF.

This sequence joins TRBV7-2 and TRBJ2-7, with 7 positions matching TRBD2. Trimming removed 5 bases from V and 3 bases from J; junction bases left unmatched: 4. CDR1 is SGHTA, CDR2 FQGNSA, per germline. The length of the CDR3 is 13 residues. CDR3 sequence reads: CASSDLADYEQYF. DNA of the CDR3: TGTGCCAGCAGCGACCTAGCGGACTACGAGCAGTACTTC.

V usage is TRBV7-8 and J usage is TRBJ2-7; no clear D gene. The CDR3 length is 15 residues. The V end lost 1 base, the J end lost 1 base, and 11 bases lay between the germline ends. From germline, CDR1 is SGHVS and CDR2 FQNEAQ. The chain's CDR3 is CASSLGTASSYEQYF. Written as DNA, the CDR3 is TGTGCCAGCAGCTTAGGCACGGCAAGTTCCTACGAGCAGTACTTC.

The table lists this clone with a count of one. This may stem from a read error, because a much larger clone lies one nucleotide away. The same CDR3 is also encoded by other DNA sequences in this sample. The chain carries TRBV9 and TRBJ2-3; a weak D match, TRBD2 (6 bases). V lost 2 bases, J lost 4 bases, and 11 bases lay in between. The CDR3 runs 14 residues. Per germline, CDR1 SGDLS and CDR2 YYNGEE. The CDR3: CASSVGGGSDTQYF. As DNA, the CDR3 is TGTGCCAGCAGCGTGGGGGGTGGGTCAGATACGCAGTATTTT.

This chain uses TRBV9 with TRBJ2-6; D ambiguous. Trimming left V 5 bases short and J 2 bases short, with 5 bases between. Germline V gives CDR1 SGDLS, CDR2 YYNGEE. This CDR3 is 13 amino acids long. CDR3 protein: CASRAAGANVLTF. The CDR3 DNA follows: TGTGCCAGCAGGGCCGCTGGGGCCAACGTCCTGACTTTC.

The chain recombines TRBV5-1 with TRBJ2-1, with 11 bases aligning to TRBD2. V lost 3 bases to trimming and J lost 7 bases; unmatched junction nucleotides: 6. The CDR3 is made up of 15 amino acids. Germline V CDR1 and CDR2: SGHRS, YFSETQ. CDR3 sequence reads: CASSYSGRAGNEQFF. The CDR3 region has the DNA TGCGCCAGCAGCTATAGCGGGAGGGCCGGGAATGAGCAGTTCTTC.

The CDR3 region has the DNA TGTGCCAGCAGTGATCGGCGGGAGTTACCCTACAATGAGCAGTTCTTC. Encoded protein: CASSDRRELPYNEQFF. The J gene is TRBJ2-1, the V gene TRBV25-1; 7 bases agree with TRBD2. The CDR3 spans 16 residues. Germline V CDR1 and CDR2: MGHDK, SYGVNS. J gave up 2 bases and V 3 bases, and 7 bases lay outside the gene matches. The full variable domain, with the rest looked up from reference TRBV25-1 and TRBJ2-1, is EADIYQTPRYLVIGTGKKITLECSQTMGHDKMYWYQQDPGMELHLIHYSYGVNSTEKGDLSSESTVSRIRTEHFPLTLESARPSHTSQYLCASSDRRELPYNEQFFGPGTRLTVL.

The chain links TRBV5-4 to TRBJ2-7; unclear D gene. The V end lost 0 bases, the J end lost 2 bases, and 9 bases lay between the germline ends. This CDR3 comprises 14 residues. Germline V gene lookup returns CDR1 SGHNT and CDR2 YYREEE (reference sequence). The CDR3 loop is CASSLDNSAYEQYF. CDR3 DNA sequence: TGTGCCAGCAGCTTGGATAACAGCGCCTACGAGCAGTACTTC.

V is TRBV10-2 and J is TRBJ1-3, with D tentatively TRBD1 (5 bases). This CDR3 has 17 residues. V lost 7 bases and J 0 bases, leaving 19 bases between the germline ends. Germline V gene sequence: CDR1 WSHSY, CDR2 SAAADI. The CDR3: CASNRRGGLSSGNTIYF. The CDR3 bases are TGCGCCAGCAATCGGAGGGGAGGGTTAAGCTCTGGAAACACCATATATTTT.

The CDR3 DNA follows: TGTGCCAGCAGCCCCAGTAAGGGCGTGAATGAAAAACTGTTTTTT. Translation: CASSPSKGVNEKLFF. This chain connects TRBV7-6 to TRBJ1-4; no clear D gene. CDR3 length: 15 amino acids. Per the germline V gene, CDR1 is SGHVS and CDR2 is FNYEAQ. The V gene lost 5 bases and the J gene lost 5 bases, with 15 bases spanning the gap.

J is TRBJ2-2 and V is TRBV5-6; D not resolved. This CDR3 region has 14 residues. V was shortened by 0 bases and J by 2 bases, with 5 bases between the two germline ends. CDR1 and CDR2 from the germline V gene are SGHDT and YYEEEE. In nucleotides, the CDR3 is TGTGCCAGCAGCTTGGACGGAAACACCGGGGAGCTGTTTTTT. Protein: CASSLDGNTGELFF.